Below are 2 T cell receptor beta chains sequenced from a single sample in a study of T cell responses to AZD1222 COVID-19 vaccine. Profiling relied on immunoSEQ multiplex PCR, and the TCRdb table lists in-frame clones only, not all of them. The sample has approximately 140,000 clones; around 91% are singletons. This sample comprised peripheral blood, obtained 28 days after the second AZD1222 dose. The receptors were sampled from an adult who received the AZD1222 COVID-19 vaccine.

The chain couples TRBV18 to TRBJ1-2; D not certain. The CDR3 totals 13 residues. The V and J ends lost 1 base and 8 bases respectively, with 11 bases between them. Germline V gene sequence: CDR1 KGHSH, CDR2 LQKENI. CDR3 coding DNA: TGTGCCAGCTCACCACAGGAGGGTGAGGGCTACACCTTC. Translating gives CASSPQEGEGYTF.

The genes are TRBV18 and TRBJ1-1, with D unclear. CDR1 KGHSH and CDR2 LQKENI come from the germline V gene. This CDR3 spans 15 amino acids. Trimming took 2 bases from V and 11 from J, leaving 21 bases between them. The CDR3 sequence is CASSPRSLLGGVAFF. The CDR3 DNA is TGTGCCAGCTCACCAAGGTCTCTCCTAGGCGGGGTGGCTTTCTTT.